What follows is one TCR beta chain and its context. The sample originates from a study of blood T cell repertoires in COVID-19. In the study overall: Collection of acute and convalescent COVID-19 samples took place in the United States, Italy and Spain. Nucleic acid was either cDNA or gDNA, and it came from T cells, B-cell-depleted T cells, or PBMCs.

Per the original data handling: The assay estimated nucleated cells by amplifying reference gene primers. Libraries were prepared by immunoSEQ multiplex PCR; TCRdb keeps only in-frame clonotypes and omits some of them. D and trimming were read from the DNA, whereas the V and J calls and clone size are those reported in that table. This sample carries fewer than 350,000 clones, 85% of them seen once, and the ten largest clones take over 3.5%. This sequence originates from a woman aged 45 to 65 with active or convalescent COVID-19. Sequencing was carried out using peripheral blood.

CDR3 nucleotide sequence: TGTGCCATCAGATCAAGCACAGGGGTGGGGAACACTGAAGCTTTCTTT. This sequence encodes CAIRSSTGVGNTEAFF. The J gene is TRBJ1-1, the V gene TRBV10-3, with 7 positions matching TRBD1. The V gene's germline CDR1 is ENHRY and CDR2 SYGVKD. The CDR3 totals 16 residues. V trimming: 6 bases; J trimming: 1 base; junction bases outside the gene matches: 11.